This TCR beta chain was obtained from a study of shared T cell receptors in the human thymus. Sequencing was performed with immunoSEQ multiplex PCR; in TCRdb, only in-frame clones are kept and a portion is missing. There are about 660,000 clones in the sample; around 87% occur only once, and 0.0094% lies in the top ten. The same data also went into a second study, on human thymus T cells. From that report: Thymic and blood repertoires showed apparently biased V and J gene usage.

The clonotype comes from a boy under two years old with a congenital heart defect. The sequencing input was thymocytes.

As DNA, the CDR3 is TGTGCCAGCAGTAGGCCCTGGGTAGGGGGAGGCAATCAGCCCCAGCATTTT. Translating it yields CASSRPWVGGGNQPQHF. J is TRBJ1-5 and V is TRBV28; D perhaps matches TRBD1 (6 bases). The CDR3 has 17 amino acids. The ends were cut back, 5 bases at V and 2 bases at J, with 19 bases in the middle. Germline-derived CDR1 and CDR2 are MDHEN and SYDVKM.